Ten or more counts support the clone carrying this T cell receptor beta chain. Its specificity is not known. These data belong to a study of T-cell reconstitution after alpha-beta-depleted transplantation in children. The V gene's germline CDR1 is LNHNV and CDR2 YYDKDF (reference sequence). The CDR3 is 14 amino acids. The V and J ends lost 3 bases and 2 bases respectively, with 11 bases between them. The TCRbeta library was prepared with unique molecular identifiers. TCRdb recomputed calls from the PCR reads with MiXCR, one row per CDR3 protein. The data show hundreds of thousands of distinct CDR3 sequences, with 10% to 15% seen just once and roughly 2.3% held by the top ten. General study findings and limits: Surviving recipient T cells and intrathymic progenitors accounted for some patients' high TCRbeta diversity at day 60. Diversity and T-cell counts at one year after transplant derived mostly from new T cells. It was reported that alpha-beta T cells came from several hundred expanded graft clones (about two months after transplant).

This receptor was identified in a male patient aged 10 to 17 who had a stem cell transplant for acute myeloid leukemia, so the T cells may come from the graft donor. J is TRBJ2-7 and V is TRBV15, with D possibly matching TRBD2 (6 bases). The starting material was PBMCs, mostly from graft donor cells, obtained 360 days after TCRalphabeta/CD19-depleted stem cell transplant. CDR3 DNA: TGTGCCACCAGCAGTGGAGGGACGACCTACGAGCAGTACTTC. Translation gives CATSSGGTTYEQYF.